This T cell receptor beta chain appears in the sequencing data of a study of blood T cell repertoires in COVID-19. Study in general: Specimens from acute and convalescent COVID-19 originated in the United States, Italy and Spain. From T cells, B-cell-depleted T cells, or PBMCs came the material, which was cDNA or gDNA.

In the original processing: The assay estimated nucleated cells by amplifying reference gene primers. The data were produced by immunoSEQ multiplex PCR, yet TCRdb's version contains in-frame clones alone and is incomplete. V, J and clone size were drawn from that table, and D and trimming were deduced from the DNA. The data hold nearly 350,000 clones, with 91% observed a single time. This clone appeared once. J gave up 7 bases and V 5 bases, and 8 bases lay outside the gene matches. The CDR3 spans 15 residues. Looked up from germline, CDR1 is MNHNY and CDR2 is SVGAGI (reference sequence). The rearrangement links TRBV6-6 to TRBJ2-1, with 10 bases aligning to TRBD1. This clonotype was obtained from a woman aged 18-30 years who had recovered from COVID-19. Sequenced input: peripheral blood. CDR3 nucleotide sequence: TGTGCCAGCAGTCGCCGGGACAGGGGTCCGAATGAGCAGTTCTTC. It translates to CASSRRDRGPNEQFF.